Listed here is a single TCR beta chain. V lost 4 bases and J 5 bases, leaving 9 bases between the germline ends. CDR3 length equals 14 residues. Looked up from germline, CDR1 is SEHNR and CDR2 is FQNEAQ (reference sequence). The sample originates from a study of blood T cell repertoires in COVID-19. Overall study: Whether acute or convalescent, the COVID-19 samples came from the United States, Italy and Spain. In each case, the material was cDNA or gDNA derived from T cells, B-cell-depleted T cells, or PBMCs.

Patients in Seattle were enrolled during active infection, then followed longitudinally. As originally analysed: The authors estimated nucleated cell counts from reference gene primer amplification. Sequencing used immunoSEQ multiplex PCR; TCRdb keeps in-frame clones, though not all of them. Clonal size and the V and J genes are those of that table, whereas D and trimming came from the DNA. The table has 290,000 or so clones, approximately 93% seen once. This clonotype was sampled from a woman in her twenties or thirties with COVID-19, enrolled during active disease. The chain employs TRBV7-9 and TRBJ1-6; weak D call: TRBD1 (5 bases). Material for sequencing was peripheral blood. The CDR3 protein is CASSSDTNNSPLHF. The CDR3 DNA reads TGTGCCAGCAGCTCGGACACCAATAATTCACCCCTCCACTTT. The full variable domain, its missing parts supplied by reference TRBV7-9 and TRBJ1-6, is DTGVSQNPRHKITKRGQNVTFRCDPISEHNRLYWYRQTLGQGPEFLTYFQNEAQLEKSRLLSDRFSAERPKGSFSTLEIQRTEQGDSAMYLCASSSDTNNSPLHFGNGTRLTVT.